This passage covers 19 T cell receptor beta chains from one sample sequenced in a study of post-analysis software for immune sequencing data. Whole-study findings and limits: About five TRBV segments were more frequent in patients than controls; TRBV5-6, TRBV5-1 and TRBV20-1 belonged to this group.

cDNA libraries of TCR beta carried unique molecular identifiers. Each CDR3 protein gets one entry after TCRdb re-called the PCR reads with MiXCR. The sample includes approximately 660,000 distinct CDR3 sequences, approximately 60% of them seen just once. Their target antigens are unknown. The sample was blood. Receptor source: a girl aged 2 to 9 with multiple sclerosis.

This chain links TRBV6-2 or TRBV6-3 with TRBJ2-2, with 7 bases that match TRBD2. J gave up 4 bases and V 6 bases, and 14 bases lay outside the gene matches. From germline, CDR1 is MNHEY and CDR2 SVGEGT. There are 17 residues in the CDR3. The CDR3 sequence is CASSSVRATSRTGELFF. CDR3 coding DNA: TGTGCCAGCAGCTCCGTACGCGCGACTAGCCGCACCGGGGAGCTGTTTTTT.

The chain recombines TRBV12-3 or TRBV12-4 with TRBJ2-5; 12 bases fit TRBD1. The DNA end is a closer match to TRBJ2-7, so the J assignment may be wrong. The length of the CDR3 is 15 residues. The DNA for the CDR3 is TGTGCCAGCAGTCCGAGGGGACAGGGGGCTGGCGAGCAGTACTTC. Protein: CASSPRGQGAGEQYF.

This clonotype has a handful of counts. The rearrangement uses TRBV6-2 or TRBV6-3 and TRBJ1-2; 9 bases agree with TRBD1. Trimming cost V 7 bases and J 3 bases; bases outside gene matches: 6. From germline, CDR1 is MNHEY and CDR2 SVGEGT. The CDR3 covers 14 residues. The CDR3 reads CASNRGRLDYGYTF. CDR3 nucleotides: TGTGCCAGCAACAGGGGGCGCCTGGACTATGGCTACACCTTC.

This chain links TRBV20-1 with TRBJ2-1, with 12 bases matching TRBD2. This CDR3 comprises 16 residues. Per the germline V gene, CDR1 is DFQATT and CDR2 is SNEGSKA (reference sequence). The V gene end was trimmed by 3 bases and the J gene end by 4 bases; junction bases not matched to a gene: 7. CDR3 nucleotide sequence: TGCAGTGCTAGCAGTTTCGGGACTAGCGGGTACAATGAGCAGTTCTTC. Translating gives CSASSFGTSGYNEQFF.

This clonotype was seen only a few times. V usage is TRBV6-5 and J usage is TRBJ2-3; D is undetermined. CDR3 length equals 14 residues. Germline assignment: CDR1 MNHEY and CDR2 SVGAGI. Trimming left V 2 bases short and J 3 bases short, with 9 bases between. The CDR3 reads CASSYEGRTDTQYF. The CDR3 DNA reads TGTGCCAGCAGTTACGAAGGTCGGACAGATACGCAGTATTTT.

CDR3 residues: CASRTPYEQYF. The CDR3 DNA follows: TGTGCCAGCAGAACCCCCTACGAGCAGTACTTC. The V call is TRBV21-1, the J call TRBJ2-7. TRBV21-1 is deemed a pseudogene. The length of the CDR3 is 11 residues.

The sample holds a few counts of this clonotype. The V gene is TRBV6-2 or TRBV6-3, the J gene TRBJ2-2; D gene uncertain. The CDR3 is made up of 15 amino acids. The V end was cut by 2 bases, the J end by 5 bases, with 12 bases between. Germline V gene data show CDR1 as MNHEY and CDR2 as SVGEGT. CDR3 residues: CASSYRLKGTGELFF. CDR3 bases: TGTGCCAGCAGTTACCGACTCAAAGGGACCGGGGAGCTGTTTTTT.

The chain has TRBV19 and TRBJ1-1; D unclear. Deletions cut 3 bases from V and 6 bases from J, with 11 bases between. In germline, CDR1 is LNHDA, CDR2 SQIVND (reference sequence). CDR3 length: 13 residues. This CDR3 reads CASSIWGEAEAFF. The CDR3 bases are TGTGCCAGTAGTATTTGGGGAGAGGCTGAAGCTTTCTTT.

The sample holds a few counts of this clonotype. This CDR3 is CASSEALGGGSEQYF. The CDR3 bases are TGTGCCAGCAGTGAAGCTCTTGGTGGGGGGTCCGAGCAGTACTTC. The gene calls are TRBV2 and TRBJ2-7; a weak D match, TRBD2 (6 bases). The V end was cut by 0 bases, the J end by 6 bases, with 15 bases between. Germline-derived CDR1 and CDR2 are SNHLY and FYNNEI. This CDR3 spans 15 amino acids.

V gene TRBV29-1 combines with J gene TRBJ2-7, with TRBD1 matching 8 bases. Germline V gives CDR1 SQVTM, CDR2 ANQGSEA. The CDR3 is 14 amino acids. Germline trimming cut 7 bases from V and 5 bases from J; bases unmatched to any gene: 13. CDR3 nucleotides: TGCAGCGCCACAGACAGGGGAAGTTTCCACGAGCAGTACTTC. Encoded protein: CSATDRGSFHEQYF.

The chain combines TRBV29-1 with TRBJ2-1; the D gene is possibly TRBD1 (5 bases). Deletions cut 3 bases from V and 2 bases from J, with 11 bases between. CDR1 is SQVTM, CDR2 ANQGSEA, per germline. This CDR3 has 14 residues. CDR3 sequence reads: CSVDPEQAYNEQFF. The CDR3 DNA reads as TGCAGCGTTGATCCCGAACAGGCCTACAATGAGCAGTTCTTC.

This chain joins TRBV28 and TRBJ1-5; tentatively, D is TRBD1 (5 bases). CDR3 length: 12 amino acids. With 3 bases removed from V and 12 bases from J, the gap between germline ends came to 12 bases. Germline CDR1 and CDR2: MDHEN and SYDVKM. CDR3 nucleotides: TGTGCCAGCAGTTTGGGGAGTAGGGGCCAGCATTTT. Translating it yields CASSLGSRGQHF.

This clonotype has just a few counts. V gene TRBV29-1 combines with J gene TRBJ2-2; D call uncertain. V lost 3 bases and J lost 1, with 6 bases in between. The CDR3 consists of 13 residues. Germline CDR1 reads SQVTM; CDR2 reads ANQGSEA. CDR3 protein: CSVDSVNTGELFF. The CDR3 DNA follows: TGCAGCGTTGATAGTGTGAACACCGGGGAGCTGTTTTTT.

This clonotype showed up just a few times. The rearrangement joins TRBV7-9 to TRBJ2-1, with D possibly being TRBD1 (6 bases). Germline V gene data show CDR1 as SEHNR and CDR2 as FQNEAQ (reference sequence). V dropped 5 bases and J dropped 0 bases, with 11 bases sitting between them. The CDR3 is 15 residues long. This chain's CDR3 is CASSDRLSSYNEQFF. The CDR3 nucleotides are TGTGCCAGCAGCGACAGGTTAAGCTCCTACAATGAGCAGTTCTTC. Full variable domain (rest looked up from reference TRBV7-9 and TRBJ2-1): DTGVSQNPRHKITKRGQNVTFRCDPISEHNRLYWYRQTLGQGPEFLTYFQNEAQLEKSRLLSDRFSAERPKGSFSTLEIQRTEQGDSAMYLCASSDRLSSYNEQFFGPGTRLTVL.

The V and J genes are TRBV9 and TRBJ2-2; 7 nucleotides align to TRBD2. Trimming removed 0 bases from V and 7 bases from J; junction bases left unmatched: 6. Germline CDR1 is SGDLS and CDR2 is YYNGEE. CDR3 length: 15 amino acids. This CDR3 is CASSVVASGGGELFF. In nucleotides, the CDR3 is TGTGCCAGCAGCGTAGTGGCTAGCGGAGGCGGGGAGCTGTTTTTT.

This clonotype was seen only a few times. The rearrangement links TRBV29-1 to TRBJ2-1, with TRBD1 matching 11 bases. The CDR3 totals 16 residues. Germline CDR1 and CDR2: SQVTM and ANQGSEA. The V segment lost 4 bases and the J segment 6 bases; nucleotides outside the gene matches: 11. The CDR3 coding sequence is TGCAGCGTTGGAAGGTTACCGGGACAGGGGGGCAATGAGCAGTTCTTC. This encodes CSVGRLPGQGGNEQFF.

This clonotype was counted once. The gene calls are TRBV24-1 and TRBJ2-5, with a weak D call TRBD2 (5 bases). Germline CDR1 reads KGHDR; CDR2 reads SFDVKD. V was cut by 8 bases and J by 5 bases, with 17 bases left in between. The CDR3 is 14 amino acids. CDR3 sequence reads: CATTGVGEEETQYF. The DNA for the CDR3 is TGTGCCACCACCGGGGTTGGGGAAGAGGAGACCCAGTACTTC.

V usage is TRBV6-6 and J usage is TRBJ2-7; possibly TRBD1 for D (6 bases). The CDR3 has 14 amino acids. The V end was cut by 6 bases, the J end by 4 bases, with 16 bases between. From germline, CDR1 is MNHNY and CDR2 SVGAGI (reference sequence). CDR3 amino acids: CASRLRDTLYEQYF. CDR3 nucleotides: TGTGCCAGCAGACTCCGGGACACCTTATACGAGCAGTACTTC.

The chain joins TRBV6-2 or TRBV6-3 to TRBJ2-1; D is perhaps TRBD1 (5 bases). The CDR3 is 11 amino acids. Trimming took 9 bases from V and 8 from J, leaving 11 bases between them. Looked up from germline, CDR1 is MNHEY and CDR2 is SVGEGT. This CDR3 is CARGAGDEQFF. The CDR3 region has the DNA TGTGCCAGAGGGGCTGGGGATGAGCAGTTCTTC.